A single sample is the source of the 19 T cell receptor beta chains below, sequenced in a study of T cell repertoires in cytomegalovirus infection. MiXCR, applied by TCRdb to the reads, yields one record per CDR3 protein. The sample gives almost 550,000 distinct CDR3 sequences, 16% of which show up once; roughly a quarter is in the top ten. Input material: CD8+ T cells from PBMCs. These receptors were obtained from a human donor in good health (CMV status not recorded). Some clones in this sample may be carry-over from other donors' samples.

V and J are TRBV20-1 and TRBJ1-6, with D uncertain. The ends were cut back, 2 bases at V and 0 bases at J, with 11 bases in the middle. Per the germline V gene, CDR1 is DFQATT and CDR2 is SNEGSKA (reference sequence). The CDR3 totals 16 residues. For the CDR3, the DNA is TGCAGTGCTAGACTCAGAGCGGACTCCTATAATTCACCCCTCCACTTT. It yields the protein CSARLRADSYNSPLHF.

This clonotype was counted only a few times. CDR3 amino acids: CASSEGGDTQYF. The CDR3 DNA reads as TGTGCCAGCAGTGAAGGGGGAGATACGCAGTATTTT. V is TRBV6-1 and J is TRBJ2-3; D unresolved. The germline CDR1 and CDR2 sequences are MNHNS and SASEGT. The ends were cut back, 1 base at V and 5 bases at J, with 4 bases in the middle. This CDR3 has 12 residues.

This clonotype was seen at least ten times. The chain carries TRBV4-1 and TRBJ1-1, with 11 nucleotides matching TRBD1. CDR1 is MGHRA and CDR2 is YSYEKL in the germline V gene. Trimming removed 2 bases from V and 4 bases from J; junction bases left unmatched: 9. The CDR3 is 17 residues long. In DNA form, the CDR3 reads TGCGCCAGCAGCCAAACCGGGACAGGGGGTTTAAGCACTGAAGCTTTCTTT. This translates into CASSQTGTGGLSTEAFF.

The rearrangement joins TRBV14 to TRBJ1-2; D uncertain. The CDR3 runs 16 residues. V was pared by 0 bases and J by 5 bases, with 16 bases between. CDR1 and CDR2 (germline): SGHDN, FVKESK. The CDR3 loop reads CASSQEYSMPPYGYTF. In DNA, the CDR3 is TGTGCCAGCAGCCAAGAGTACAGCATGCCCCCTTATGGCTACACCTTC.

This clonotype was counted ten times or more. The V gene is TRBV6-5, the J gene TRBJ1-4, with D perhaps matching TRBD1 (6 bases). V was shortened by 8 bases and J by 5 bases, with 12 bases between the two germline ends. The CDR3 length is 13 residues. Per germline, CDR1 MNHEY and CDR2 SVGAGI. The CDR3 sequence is CASGGGGNEKLFF. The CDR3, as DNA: TGTGCCAGCGGGGGAGGGGGAAATGAAAAACTGTTTTTT.

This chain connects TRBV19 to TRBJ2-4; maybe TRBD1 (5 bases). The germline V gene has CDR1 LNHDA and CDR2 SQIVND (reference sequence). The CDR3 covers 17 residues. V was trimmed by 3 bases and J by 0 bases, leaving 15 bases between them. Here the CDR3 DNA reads TGTGCCAGTAGTATGAGGTCTGGGGCCGGAGCCAAAAACATTCAGTACTTC. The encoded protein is CASSMRSGAGAKNIQYF.

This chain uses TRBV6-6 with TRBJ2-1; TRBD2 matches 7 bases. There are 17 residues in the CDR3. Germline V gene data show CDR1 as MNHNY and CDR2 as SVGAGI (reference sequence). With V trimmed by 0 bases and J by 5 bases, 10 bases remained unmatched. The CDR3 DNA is TGTGCCAGCAGTTACTCGATTTCTAGCGGAACCAACAATGAGCAGTTCTTC. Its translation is CASSYSISSGTNNEQFF.

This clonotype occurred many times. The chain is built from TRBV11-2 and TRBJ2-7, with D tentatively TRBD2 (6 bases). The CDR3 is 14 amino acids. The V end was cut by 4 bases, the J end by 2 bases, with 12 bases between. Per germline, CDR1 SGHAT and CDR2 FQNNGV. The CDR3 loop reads CASSSGVAAYEQYF. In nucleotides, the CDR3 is TGTGCCAGCAGCTCCGGAGTAGCGGCCTACGAGCAGTACTTC.

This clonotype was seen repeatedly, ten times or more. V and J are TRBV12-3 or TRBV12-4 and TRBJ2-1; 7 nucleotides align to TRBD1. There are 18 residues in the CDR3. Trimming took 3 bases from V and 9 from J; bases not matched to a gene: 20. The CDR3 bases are TGTGCCAGCAGTTTTCACATTGACAGGGAGACATCGTCGGGTGAGCAGTTCTTC. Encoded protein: CASSFHIDRETSSGEQFF.

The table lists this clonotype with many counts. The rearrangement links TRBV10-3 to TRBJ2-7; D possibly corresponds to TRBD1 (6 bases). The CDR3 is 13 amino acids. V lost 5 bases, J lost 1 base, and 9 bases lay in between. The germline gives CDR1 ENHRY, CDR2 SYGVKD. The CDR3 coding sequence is TGTGCCATCAGTCCTACAGGGTCCTACGAGCAGTACTTC. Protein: CAISPTGSYEQYF.

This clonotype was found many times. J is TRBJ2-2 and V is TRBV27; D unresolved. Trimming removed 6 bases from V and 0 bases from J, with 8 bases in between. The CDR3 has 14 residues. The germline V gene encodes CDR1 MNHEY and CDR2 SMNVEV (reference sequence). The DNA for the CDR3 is TGTGCCAGCAGAACAGACTCGAACACCGGGGAGCTGTTTTTT. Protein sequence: CASRTDSNTGELFF.

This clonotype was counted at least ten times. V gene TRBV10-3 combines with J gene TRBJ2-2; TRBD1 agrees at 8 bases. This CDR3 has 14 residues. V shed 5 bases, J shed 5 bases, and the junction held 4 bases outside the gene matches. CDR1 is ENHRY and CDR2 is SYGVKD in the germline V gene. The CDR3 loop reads CAISLQGGTGELFF. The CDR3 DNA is TGTGCCATCAGTCTACAGGGGGGAACCGGGGAGCTGTTTTTT.

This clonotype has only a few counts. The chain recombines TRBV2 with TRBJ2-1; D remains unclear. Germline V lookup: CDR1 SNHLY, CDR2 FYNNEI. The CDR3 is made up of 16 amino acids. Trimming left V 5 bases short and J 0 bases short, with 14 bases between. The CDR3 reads CASSSRPNHSYNEQFF. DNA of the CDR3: TGTGCCAGCAGTTCTCGACCAAACCACTCCTACAATGAGCAGTTCTTC. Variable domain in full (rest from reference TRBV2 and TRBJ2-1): EPEVTQTPSHQVTQMGQEVILRCVPISNHLYFYWYRQILGQKVEFLVSFYNNEISEKSEIFDDQFSVERPDGSNFTLKIRSTKLEDSAMYFCASSSRPNHSYNEQFFGPGTRLTVL.

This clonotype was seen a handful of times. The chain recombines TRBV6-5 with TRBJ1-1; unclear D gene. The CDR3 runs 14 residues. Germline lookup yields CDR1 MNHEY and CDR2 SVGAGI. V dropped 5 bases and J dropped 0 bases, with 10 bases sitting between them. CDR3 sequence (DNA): TGTGCCAGCAGTATAAGACGGATGAACACTGAAGCTTTCTTT. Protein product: CASSIRRMNTEAFF.

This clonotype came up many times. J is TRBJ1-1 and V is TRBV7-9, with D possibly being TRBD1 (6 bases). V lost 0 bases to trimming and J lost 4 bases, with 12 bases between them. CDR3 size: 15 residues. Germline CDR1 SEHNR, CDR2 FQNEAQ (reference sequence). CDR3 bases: TGTGCCAGCAGCTTAGCCCAACAGGGAGGCACTGAAGCTTTCTTT. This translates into CASSLAQQGGTEAFF.

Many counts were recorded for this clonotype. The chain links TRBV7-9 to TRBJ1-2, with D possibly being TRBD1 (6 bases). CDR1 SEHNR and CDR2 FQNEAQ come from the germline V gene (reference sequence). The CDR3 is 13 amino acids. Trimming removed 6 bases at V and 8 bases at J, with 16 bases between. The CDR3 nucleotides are TGTGCCAGCAGTCAACAGGGTGTATGGGGCTACACCTTC. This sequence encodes CASSQQGVWGYTF.

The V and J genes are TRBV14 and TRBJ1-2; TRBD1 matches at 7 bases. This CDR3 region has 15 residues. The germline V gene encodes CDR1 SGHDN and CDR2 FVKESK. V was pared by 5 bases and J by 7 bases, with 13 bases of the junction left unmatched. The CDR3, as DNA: TGTGCCAGCAGCGAGAGGACAGGACATACGGGTGGCTACACCTTC. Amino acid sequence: CASSERTGHTGGYTF.

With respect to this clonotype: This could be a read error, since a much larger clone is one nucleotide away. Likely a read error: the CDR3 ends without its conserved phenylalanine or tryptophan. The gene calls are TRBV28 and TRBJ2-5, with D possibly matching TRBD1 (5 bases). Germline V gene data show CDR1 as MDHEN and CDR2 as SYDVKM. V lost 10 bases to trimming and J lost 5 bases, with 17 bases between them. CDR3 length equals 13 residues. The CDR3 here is CATEDTTWETQYY. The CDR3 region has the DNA TGTGCCACCGAGGACACGACTTGGGAGACCCAGTACTAC.

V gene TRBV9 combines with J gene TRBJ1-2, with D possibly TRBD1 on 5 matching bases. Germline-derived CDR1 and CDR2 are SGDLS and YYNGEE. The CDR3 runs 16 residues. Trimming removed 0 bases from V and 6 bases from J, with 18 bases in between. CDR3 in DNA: TGTGCCAGCAGCGTAGGTACCGCGACAGCCACAGATGGCTACACCTTC. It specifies CASSVGTATATDGYTF.